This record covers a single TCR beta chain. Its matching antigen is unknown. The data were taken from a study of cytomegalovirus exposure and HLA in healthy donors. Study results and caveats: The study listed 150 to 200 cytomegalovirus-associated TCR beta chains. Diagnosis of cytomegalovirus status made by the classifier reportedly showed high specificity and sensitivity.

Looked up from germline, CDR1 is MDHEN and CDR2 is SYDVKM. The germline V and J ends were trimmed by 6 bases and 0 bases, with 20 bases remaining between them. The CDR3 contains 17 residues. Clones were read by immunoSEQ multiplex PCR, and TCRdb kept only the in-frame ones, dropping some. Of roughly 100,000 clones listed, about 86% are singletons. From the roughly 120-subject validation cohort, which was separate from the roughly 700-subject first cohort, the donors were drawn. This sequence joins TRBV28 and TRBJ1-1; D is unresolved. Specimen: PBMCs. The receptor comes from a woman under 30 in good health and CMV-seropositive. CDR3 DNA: TGTGCCAGCAGGATCGCCGGGGTGGTATTCATGAACACTGAAGCTTTCTTT. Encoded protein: CASRIAGVVFMNTEAFF.